One and the same sample provided the 23 T cell receptor beta chains below, sequenced in a study of a mutant IDH1 vaccine in newly diagnosed glioma. Some clones are missing from TCRdb's copy, which holds only in-frame ones; the method was immunoSEQ multiplex PCR. The sample records roughly 50,000 clones, approximately 80% being singletons. Time point defined: week 35, safety follow-up. Every vaccine dose comprised 300 ug of mutant IDH1 20-mer peptide plus topical imiquimod. These receptors are not linked to any known antigen. The source material was PBMCs, sampled from a glioma patient whose treatment included an IDH1 peptide vaccine. The receptors here all came from a woman aged 18-30 years with glioma.

The chain uses TRBV7-6 and TRBJ2-1; perhaps TRBD2 as D (6 bases). CDR3 length: 15 amino acids. Germline V gene data show CDR1 as SGHVS and CDR2 as FNYEAQ. Trimming took 1 base from V and 0 from J, leaving 7 bases between them. CDR3 coding DNA: TGTGCCAGCAGCTTAGGCGGGATCTCCTACAATGAGCAGTTCTTC. This sequence encodes CASSLGGISYNEQFF.

This rearrangement joins TRBV5-6 to TRBJ2-7; 7 bases map to TRBD2. After removal of 4 bases from V and 3 bases from J, the junction contained 7 bases not matched to a gene. CDR3 size: 14 residues. CDR1 is SGHDT and CDR2 is YYEEEE in the germline V gene. Here the CDR3 DNA reads TGTGCCAGCAGCGTGGGGGGGTCGGGCTACGAGCAGTACTTC. Amino acid sequence: CASSVGGSGYEQYF.

The chain carries TRBV9 and TRBJ2-7; TRBD2 is a possible D gene (5 bases). The germline V gene has CDR1 SGDLS and CDR2 YYNGEE. The V gene lost 3 bases and the J gene lost 2 bases, with 12 bases spanning the gap. This CDR3 region has 14 residues. DNA for the CDR3: TGTGCCAGCAGCGCCAGGAGCGGCACCTACGAGCAGTACTTC. This translates into CASSARSGTYEQYF.

This clone was observed a handful of times. The V call is TRBV6-1, the J call TRBJ1-1; D not certain. The CDR3 contains 12 residues. Germline V CDR1 and CDR2: MNHNS, SASEGT. Between the trimmed V and J ends, which lost 7 bases and 6 bases, there was a span of 12 bases. CDR3 sequence: CASIEWSPEAFF. CDR3 nucleotides: TGTGCCAGCATCGAGTGGTCTCCTGAAGCTTTCTTT.

The gene calls are TRBV4-1 and TRBJ2-7, with 10 bases fitting TRBD2. The CDR3 loop spans 15 amino acids. Germline assignment: CDR1 MGHRA and CDR2 YSYEKL. V lost 1 base and J lost 6; bases outside the gene matches: 6. Here the CDR3 reads CASSQGLAGASEQYF. The CDR3 region has the DNA TGCGCCAGCAGCCAAGGGCTAGCGGGAGCCTCCGAGCAGTACTTC.

The chain joins TRBV15 to TRBJ2-3, with 9 bases lining up with TRBD1. With 5 bases clipped from V and 0 bases from J, the junction kept 0 bases outside the gene matches. Germline CDR1 LNHNV, CDR2 YYDKDF (reference sequence). The CDR3 covers 14 residues. CDR3 DNA sequence: TGTGCCACCAGCGGGACAGGGAGCACAGATACGCAGTATTTT. Its translation: CATSGTGSTDTQYF.

CDR3: CAISELGLAERWNTGELFF. The CDR3 coding sequence is TGTGCCATCAGTGAGCTGGGACTAGCGGAACGTTGGAACACCGGGGAGCTGTTTTTT. The chain joins TRBV10-3 to TRBJ2-2, with 11 bases aligning to TRBD2. From germline, CDR1 is ENHRY and CDR2 SYGVKD. V lost 2 bases, J lost 1 base, and 9 bases stayed unmatched. The CDR3 is made up of 19 amino acids.

The chain combines TRBV13 with TRBJ2-6; D call uncertain. This CDR3 spans 16 amino acids. With 3 bases removed from V and 0 bases from J, the gap between germline ends came to 9 bases. Germline assignment: CDR1 PRHDT and CDR2 FYEKMQ (reference sequence). CDR3 nucleotides: TGTGCCAGCAGCTTGGGCTTTAGCTCTGGGGCCAACGTCCTGACTTTC. Encoded protein: CASSLGFSSGANVLTF.

This chain joins TRBV11-3 and TRBJ2-2; TRBD2 aligns across 14 bases. This CDR3 is built from 18 residues. Germline V gives CDR1 SGHNT, CDR2 YENEEA. Trimming removed 7 bases from V and 1 base from J; junction bases left unmatched: 8. CDR3 sequence: CASTPGLAGELNTGELFF. The DNA of the CDR3 is TGTGCCAGCACACCGGGACTAGCGGGAGAGCTGAACACCGGGGAGCTGTTTTTT.

V is TRBV4-3 and J is TRBJ1-1, with TRBD1 matching 8 bases. V was clipped by 0 bases and J by 7 bases; unmatched bases: 4. CDR1 LGHNA and CDR2 YSLEER come from the germline V gene. This CDR3 contains 14 residues. CDR3 protein: CASSQERGTGEAFF. In DNA, the CDR3 is TGCGCCAGCAGCCAAGAAAGGGGGACAGGTGAAGCTTTCTTT.

This chain joins TRBV27 and TRBJ2-2; D remains ambiguous. V was cut by 8 bases and J by 4 bases, with 8 bases left in between. The CDR3 spans 12 residues. Germline V lookup: CDR1 MNHEY, CDR2 SMNVEV (reference sequence). CDR3 nucleotide sequence: TGTGCCAGCTCTTGGGGCACCGGGGAGCTGTTTTTT. This sequence encodes CASSWGTGELFF.

The chain uses TRBV6-5 and TRBJ2-3, with 8 bases aligning to TRBD1. From germline, CDR1 is MNHEY and CDR2 SVGAGI. This CDR3 has 16 amino acids. V gave up 4 bases and J gave up 3 bases; unmatched junction bases: 9. The CDR3 here is CASSFQGALLTDTQYF. CDR3 sequence (DNA): TGTGCCAGCAGTTTCCAGGGGGCGCTTCTAACAGATACGCAGTATTTT.

This chain links TRBV7-9 with TRBJ2-1; the match to TRBD2 covers 10 bases. This CDR3 region has 15 residues. Germline CDR1 is SEHNR and CDR2 is FQNEAQ (reference sequence). Trimming took 2 bases from V and 5 from J; bases not matched to a gene: 3. CDR3 sequence: CASSLLAGVDNEQFF. CDR3 in DNA: TGTGCCAGCAGCTTACTAGCGGGAGTCGACAATGAGCAGTTCTTC.

V usage is TRBV29-1 and J usage is TRBJ2-7, with D uncertain. There are 12 residues in the CDR3. Germline CDR1 reads SQVTM; CDR2 reads ANQGSEA. The V end was cut by 4 bases, the J end by 3 bases, with 10 bases between. In DNA, the CDR3 is TGCAGCGTTGCGTCACATGACTACGAGCAGTACTTC. This codes for CSVASHDYEQYF.

The V gene is TRBV28, the J gene TRBJ2-5; 13 bases map to TRBD2. CDR1 is MDHEN and CDR2 is SYDVKM in the germline V gene. The ends lost 6 bases at V and 5 bases at J; junction bases unmatched: 12. The CDR3 extends over 17 amino acids. CDR3 in DNA: TGTGCCAGCAGCCTACTAGCGGGAGGGGGATTGGGGGAGACCCAGTACTTC. Translated: CASSLLAGGGLGETQYF. The whole variable domain, remainder taken from reference TRBV28 and TRBJ2-5, is DVKVTQSSRYLVKRTGEKVFLECVQDMDHENMFWYRQDPGLGLRLIYFSYDVKMKEKGDIPEGYSVSREKKERFSLILESASTNQTSMYLCASSLLAGGGLGETQYFGPGTRLLVL.

CDR3 nucleotides: TGTGCCACCAGGTACGGGAGCTCAGATACGCAGTATTTT. Translation gives CATRYGSSDTQYF. The chain has TRBV6-1 and TRBJ2-3; possibly TRBD2 for D (6 bases). The CDR3 covers 13 residues. Germline V gene sequence: CDR1 MNHNS, CDR2 SASEGT. V lost 10 bases to trimming and J lost 4 bases, with 15 bases between them.

The chain recombines TRBV6-1 with TRBJ2-2; D unclear. The CDR3 runs to 13 residues. Trimming shortened V by 7 bases and J by 5 bases, and 11 bases separated the two germline ends. CDR1 is MNHNS and CDR2 is SASEGT in the germline V gene. The CDR3 coding sequence is TGTGCCAGCACTCAACTCAGGACCGGGGAGCTGTTTTTT. This sequence encodes CASTQLRTGELFF.

This chain joins TRBV30 and TRBJ2-3; D gene unclear. This CDR3 has 13 amino acids. The V and J ends lost 6 bases and 0 bases respectively, with 10 bases between them. Germline V gives CDR1 GTSNPN, CDR2 SVGIG (reference sequence). The chain's CDR3 is CACAAASTDTQYF. In nucleotides, the CDR3 is TGTGCCTGCGCTGCGGCGAGCACAGATACGCAGTATTTT.

This chain links TRBV5-7 with TRBJ1-5; the match to TRBD1 covers 8 bases. TRBV5-7 is flagged as an ORF with uncertain function. The CDR3 has 15 amino acids. J was trimmed by 0 bases and V by 4 bases; bases with no gene match: 3. The CDR3 region is CASSTDRDSNQPQHF. CDR3 DNA sequence: TGTGCCAGCAGCACGGACAGGGATAGCAATCAGCCCCAGCATTTT.

The chain joins TRBV5-4 to TRBJ1-4; no firm D call. The germline V and J ends were trimmed by 2 bases and 0 bases, with 2 bases remaining between them. The CDR3 is 13 residues long. CDR1 and CDR2 from the germline V gene are SGHNT and YYREEE (reference sequence). The CDR3 here is CASSFPTNEKLFF. DNA of the CDR3: TGTGCCAGCAGCTTTCCAACTAATGAAAAACTGTTTTTT.

This chain uses TRBV7-2 with TRBJ2-1; 13 bases agree with TRBD2. This CDR3 has 15 residues. Germline lookup yields CDR1 SGHTA and CDR2 FQGNSA. Trimming cost V 3 bases and J 9 bases; bases outside gene matches: 5. The CDR3 is CASSFRLAGGGEQFF. CDR3 DNA sequence: TGTGCCAGCAGCTTCCGACTAGCGGGGGGCGGTGAGCAGTTCTTC.

The CDR3 sequence is CASSQAGQGRFDGYTF. The CDR3 DNA follows: TGCGCCAGCAGCCAGGCTGGACAGGGACGATTCGATGGCTACACCTTC. V gene TRBV4-1 combines with J gene TRBJ1-2, with 8 bases fitting TRBD1. Germline V gene lookup returns CDR1 MGHRA and CDR2 YSYEKL. V was pared by 3 bases and J by 6 bases, with 12 bases of the junction left unmatched. This CDR3 spans 16 amino acids.

With respect to this clone: Other DNA sequences in the sample encode the same CDR3. The chain has TRBV7-9 and TRBJ2-5, with 8 nucleotides matching TRBD1. In germline, CDR1 is SEHNR, CDR2 FQNEAQ (reference sequence). Germline trimming cut 3 bases from V and 2 bases from J; bases unmatched to any gene: 5. CDR3 length: 15 amino acids. The CDR3 region is CASSFRQGRQETQYF. DNA for the CDR3: TGTGCCAGCAGCTTCAGACAGGGGCGTCAAGAGACCCAGTACTTC.